This entry describes one T cell receptor beta chain. Its antigen is not identified. The junction does not match germline at one end; this may be a read error. No cell sorting was done before RNA was extracted from the tissue. This entry belongs to a study of tumor and adjacent non-tumor tissue in lung cancer. Looking at the study overall: Stage I to III disease affected about nine men and a handful of women aged roughly 31 to 85. Some 3.9 million productive TCRbeta reads were obtained per sample on average.

Study-wide findings and caveats: Compared with tumor, normal lung showed significantly lower TCR diversity. Normal lung showed higher cumulative top 100 clone frequency than tumor.

TCRbeta libraries were built with three rounds of nested PCR, modified from ARM-PCR. TCRdb re-derived calls from the multiplex PCR reads in MiXCR, one entry per CDR3 protein. Counted here are fewer than 100,000 distinct CDR3 sequences, roughly 72% occurring once; the ten biggest clones make up approximately 9%. The sample was lung tumor tissue. The TCR sequence derives from a middle-aged woman with non-small cell lung cancer.

In DNA form, the CDR3 reads TGTGCAAGCAGCGCTAGCGCTGTTCCAGATACGCAGTATTTT. Translation gives CASSASAVPDTQYF. The chain links TRBV11-2 to TRBJ2-3; a possible D gene is TRBD2 (6 bases). The CDR3 is 14 residues long. The germline gives CDR1 SGHAT, CDR2 FQNNGV.